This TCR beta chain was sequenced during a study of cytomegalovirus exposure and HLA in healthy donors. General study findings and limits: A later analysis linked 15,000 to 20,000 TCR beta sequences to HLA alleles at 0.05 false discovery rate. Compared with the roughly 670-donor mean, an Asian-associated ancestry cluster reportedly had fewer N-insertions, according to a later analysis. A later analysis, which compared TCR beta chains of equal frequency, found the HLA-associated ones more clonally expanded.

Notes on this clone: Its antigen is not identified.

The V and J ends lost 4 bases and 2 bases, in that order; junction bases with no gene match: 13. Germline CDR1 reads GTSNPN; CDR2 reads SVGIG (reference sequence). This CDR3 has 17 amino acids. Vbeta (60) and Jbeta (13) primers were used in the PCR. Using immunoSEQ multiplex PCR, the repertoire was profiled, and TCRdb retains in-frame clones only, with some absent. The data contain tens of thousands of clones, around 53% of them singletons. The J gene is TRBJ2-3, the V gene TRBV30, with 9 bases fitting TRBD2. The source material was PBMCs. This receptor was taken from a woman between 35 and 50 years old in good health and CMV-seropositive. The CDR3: CAWTLGVAGADTDTQYF. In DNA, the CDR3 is TGTGCCTGGACCCTGGGAGTAGCGGGGGCCGACACAGATACGCAGTATTTT.